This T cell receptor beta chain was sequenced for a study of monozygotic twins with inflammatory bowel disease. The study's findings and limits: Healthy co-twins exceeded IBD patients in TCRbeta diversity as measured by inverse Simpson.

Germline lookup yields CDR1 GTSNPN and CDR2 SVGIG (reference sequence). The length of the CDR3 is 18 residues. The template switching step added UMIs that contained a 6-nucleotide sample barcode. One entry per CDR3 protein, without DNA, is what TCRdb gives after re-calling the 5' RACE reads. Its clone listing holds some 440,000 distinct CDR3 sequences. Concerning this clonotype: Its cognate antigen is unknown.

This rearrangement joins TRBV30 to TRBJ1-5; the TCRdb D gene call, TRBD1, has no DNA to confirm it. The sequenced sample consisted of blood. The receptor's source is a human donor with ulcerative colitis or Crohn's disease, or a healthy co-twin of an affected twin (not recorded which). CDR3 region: CAWSARQGGPYSNQPQHF.